These T cell receptor beta chains were read from a single sample in a study of blood T cells in healthy people across ages. TCRdb re-called the 5' RACE reads with MiXCR, one entry per CDR3 protein. The table lists approximately 800,000 distinct CDR3 sequences, roughly 25% of them singletons. These data were also reused for a study on T cells of mothers and their children.

Sequences were obtained from blood. The source of these receptors is a boy between 10 and 17 years old in good health. CDR3s include the opening cysteine and the closing phenylalanine or tryptophan. Each record gives: CDR3 DNA, CDR3 protein, clone size, V gene, J gene, D gene. D genes are given only for firm matches. Clone size is stated in some rows and not others, as once, few, many or a class when expanded.

CDR3 DNA: TGTGCCAGCATTCTGGGGGGCGATGGCTACACCTTC
CDR3 protein: CASILGGDGYTF
clone size: NA
V gene: TRBV2
J gene: TRBJ1-2
D gene: NA

CDR3 DNA: TGTGCCAGCAGCTCACCCAAGGGACAGAGCTACGAGCAGTACTTC
CDR3 protein: CASSSPKGQSYEQYF
clone size: few
V gene: TRBV7-9
J gene: TRBJ2-7
D gene: TRBD1

CDR3 DNA: TGCGCCAGCAGCCAAGATGAGGAGGCCTACGAGCAGTACTTC
CDR3 protein: CASSQDEEAYEQYF
clone size: NA
V gene: TRBV4-3
J gene: TRBJ2-7
D gene: NA

CDR3 DNA: TGCGCCAGCAGCCGGACCACCCTTGGACAGGGGACGTCCGAGCAGTACTTC
CDR3 protein: CASSRTTLGQGTSEQYF
clone size: NA
V gene: TRBV5-1
J gene: TRBJ2-7
D gene: TRBD1

CDR3 DNA: TGTGCCAGCAGTCCCTGGACAGCAGGATTCTATGGCTACACCTTC
CDR3 protein: CASSPWTAGFYGYTF
clone size: few
V gene: TRBV12-3/TRBV12-4
J gene: TRBJ1-2
D gene: NA

CDR3 DNA: TGTGCCAGCAGGGCTCCAGGGGAGGAGGGCTACACCTTC
CDR3 protein: CASRAPGEEGYTF
clone size: few
V gene: TRBV7-3
J gene: TRBJ1-2
D gene: NA

CDR3 DNA: TGCAGTGCTGACCTTATTTGGGGTGGAGAGACCCAGTACTTC
CDR3 protein: CSADLIWGGETQYF
clone size: NA
V gene: TRBV20-1
J gene: TRBJ2-5
D gene: NA

CDR3 DNA: TGTGCCAGCAGTTACGGGCGGGTCAGCTCCTACGAGCAGTACTTC
CDR3 protein: CASSYGRVSSYEQYF
clone size: many
V gene: TRBV6-2/TRBV6-3
J gene: TRBJ2-7
D gene: NA

CDR3 DNA: TGTGCCAGCAGCCGCAGCAGGGACACTGAAGCTTTCTTT
CDR3 protein: CASSRSRDTEAFF
clone size: once
V gene: TRBV4-2
J gene: TRBJ1-1
D gene: NA

CDR3 DNA: TGTGCCAGCAGACCCTTAGCGGGGGGGCATACAGATACGCAGTATTTT
CDR3 protein: CASRPLAGGHTDTQYF
clone size: NA
V gene: TRBV28
J gene: TRBJ2-3
D gene: TRBD2

CDR3 DNA: TGCGCCAGCAGCCAAGATTTTAGGGCAACTAATGAAAAACTGTTTTTT
CDR3 protein: CASSQDFRATNEKLFF
clone size: NA
V gene: TRBV4-3
J gene: TRBJ1-4
D gene: NA

CDR3 DNA: TGTGCCAGTAGTATCTGGCTAGCGGACAATGAGCAGTTCTTC
CDR3 protein: CASSIWLADNEQFF
clone size: many
V gene: TRBV19
J gene: TRBJ2-1
D gene: TRBD2

CDR3 DNA: TGTGCCAGCGGAGCCGCCAGGAGATTTAACACCGGGGAGCTGTTTTTT
CDR3 protein: CASGAARRFNTGELFF
clone size: NA
V gene: TRBV6-1
J gene: TRBJ2-2
D gene: NA

CDR3 DNA: TGCGCCAGCAGCCAAGGTGGCAGGGGGAGCTACAATGAGCAGTTCTTC
CDR3 protein: CASSQGGRGSYNEQFF
clone size: few
V gene: TRBV4-3
J gene: TRBJ2-1
D gene: TRBD1

CDR3 DNA: TGCAGTGCTAGAGAAGTGGCAGGGATGTCCTACGAGCAGTACTTC
CDR3 protein: CSAREVAGMSYEQYF
clone size: NA
V gene: TRBV20-1
J gene: TRBJ2-7
D gene: NA

CDR3 DNA: TGCAGTGTTATCTTATTAGGACGGGGTCAAGAGACCCAGTACTTC
CDR3 protein: CSVILLGRGQETQYF
clone size: NA
V gene: TRBV20-1
J gene: TRBJ2-5
D gene: NA

CDR3 DNA: TGTGCCACCAGCAGAGGCTCAGGGGGGAGGGATACGCAGTATTTT
CDR3 protein: CATSRGSGGRDTQYF
clone size: NA
V gene: TRBV15
J gene: TRBJ2-3
D gene: NA

CDR3 DNA: TGTGCCAGCAGAAAATCCGGGACACAGACCTACGAGCAGTACTTC
CDR3 protein: CASRKSGTQTYEQYF
clone size: NA
V gene: TRBV3-1
J gene: TRBJ2-7
D gene: NA

CDR3 DNA: TGCAGTGCTAGCCGGGGACTAGCGGGAGGGGTTTGGTCCTACAATGAGCAGTTCTTC
CDR3 protein: CSASRGLAGGVWSYNEQFF
clone size: NA
V gene: TRBV20-1
J gene: TRBJ2-1
D gene: TRBD2

CDR3 DNA: TGTGCCAGCAGTGAATTTATGTGGAGTGGCTCCTACGAGCAGTACTTC
CDR3 protein: CASSEFMWSGSYEQYF
clone size: NA
V gene: TRBV2
J gene: TRBJ2-7
D gene: NA

CDR3 DNA: TGTGCCAGCAGTGGACTAGTCCATGAGCAGTTCTTC
CDR3 protein: CASSGLVHEQFF
clone size: few
V gene: TRBV6-2/TRBV6-3
J gene: TRBJ2-1
D gene: TRBD2

CDR3 DNA: TGCAGTGCTAGTCGGGGCGGGAGGTGGTACAATGAGCAGTTCTTC
CDR3 protein: CSASRGGRWYNEQFF
clone size: NA
V gene: TRBV20-1
J gene: TRBJ2-1
D gene: TRBD2

CDR3 DNA: TGCGCCAGCAGCTTGGTAGCGTCCATCGACGAGCAGTACTTC
CDR3 protein: CASSLVASIDEQYF
clone size: few
V gene: TRBV5-1
J gene: TRBJ2-7
D gene: NA

CDR3 DNA: TGTGCCAGCAGCACTAGCGGGAGGCTTCAGCAAGAGACCCAGTACTTC
CDR3 protein: CASSTSGRLQQETQYF
clone size: NA
V gene: TRBV28
J gene: TRBJ2-5
D gene: TRBD2

CDR3 DNA: TGCAGTGCCCGGACAGGGGAGAGTTTCACCCTCCACTTT
CDR3 protein: CSARTGESFTLHF
clone size: few
V gene: TRBV20-1
J gene: TRBJ1-6
D gene: TRBD1

CDR3 DNA: TGTGCCAGCAGCTCTGAGGGAGGGGGAAACCGAAACACCATATATTTT
CDR3 protein: CASSSEGGGNRNTIYF
clone size: NA
V gene: TRBV7-2
J gene: TRBJ1-3
D gene: NA

CDR3 DNA: TGTGCCAGCAGTTCCGGGGACGGGGGCTACACCTTC
CDR3 protein: CASSSGDGGYTF
clone size: NA
V gene: TRBV12-3/TRBV12-4
J gene: TRBJ1-2
D gene: NA

CDR3 DNA: TGCGCCAGCAGGGCAGAGCGGTCGGGAGCTTCACCCCTCCACTTT
CDR3 protein: CASRAERSGASPLHF
clone size: few
V gene: TRBV4-3
J gene: TRBJ1-6
D gene: NA

CDR3 DNA: TGTGCCAGCAGTTTAGGGGCCAGCTGTAATGAAAAACTGTTTTTT
CDR3 protein: CASSLGASCNEKLFF
clone size: NA
V gene: TRBV12-3/TRBV12-4
J gene: TRBJ1-4
D gene: NA